This TCR beta chain derives from a study of blood T cells in healthy people across ages. The study's findings and limits: Unsorted PBMCs blocked a conclusive comparison of naive and antigen-experienced cells.

Through a sample-barcoded 5' primer and a J-beta primer mix, a second PCR was run for about 6 to 11 cycles. Using its own MiXCR run on the 5' RACE reads, TCRdb lists one record per CDR3 protein. The sample has around 990,000 distinct CDR3 sequences; 35% to 45% are singletons. Comments on this clonotype: The antigen is unknown.

CDR3 length: 15 residues. V lost 8 bases and J lost 2, with 19 bases in between. Per the germline V gene, CDR1 is MNHEY and CDR2 is SVGEGT. The chain joins TRBV6-2 or TRBV6-3 to TRBJ2-7, with D tentatively TRBD1 (6 bases). This receptor was obtained from a man between 18 and 29 years old in good health. Sequencing was done on a sample of blood. CDR3 coding DNA: TGTGCCAGCTGTATTGGGGGCGGATTAGCCTACGAGCAGTACTTC. Protein: CASCIGGGLAYEQYF.